The clone carrying this TCR beta chain was seen a single time. Its target is not known. This sample was taken from a study of early stage breast cancer tumors. Study overall: ER+/PR+/HER2- status applied to about 80% of the 16 invasive breast tumors.

Sequencing used immunoSEQ multiplex PCR; TCRdb keeps in-frame clones, though not all of them. The sample consists of tens of thousands of clones, around four fifths of them appearing once. Study-wide results and limits: Comparing each tissue with blood distinguished tumor from normal in about 90% of the 16 patients.

The origin of this receptor is a person aged 35 to 50 with breast cancer. Input material: blood.

The CDR3 loop reads CASSLEVGGYTEAFF. The CDR3 region has the DNA TGCGCCAGCAGCTTGGAAGTTGGAGGGTACACTGAAGCTTTCTTT. The chain is built from TRBV5-1 and TRBJ1-1, with D hard to call. V lost 0 bases and J 3 bases, leaving 12 bases between the germline ends. The V gene's germline CDR1 is SGHRS and CDR2 YFSETQ. The CDR3 runs to 15 residues. Full variable domain (rest looked up from reference TRBV5-1 and TRBJ1-1): KAGVTQTPRYLIKTRGQQVTLSCSPISGHRSVSWYQQTPGQGLQFLFEYFSETQRNKGNFPGRFSGRQFSNSRSEMNVSTLELGDSALYLCASSLEVGGYTEAFFGQGTRLTVV.